One sample yielded the 32 T cell receptor beta chains listed below, sequenced in a study of Graves' ophthalmopathy and Graves' hyperthyroidism. From RNA, the CDR3 regions of TCR beta chains were amplified and sequenced. HTBI primers primed a first-round RT-PCR, and a second-round multiplex PCR followed. A single record per CDR3 protein comes from TCRdb applying MiXCR to the multiplex PCR reads. Here the sample spans about 340,000 distinct CDR3 sequences, about 17% being singletons. The sequencing sample was made of peripheral blood. All receptors come from an adult man with Graves' ophthalmopathy.

This clonotype was observed many times. The V gene is TRBV27, the J gene TRBJ2-4; D not certain. CDR1 and CDR2 from the germline V gene are MNHEY and SMNVEV (reference sequence). Deletions cut 6 bases from V and 6 bases from J, with 15 bases between. CDR3 length equals 14 residues. The CDR3: CASRFRARPNIQYF. CDR3 sequence (DNA): TGTGCCAGCAGATTCCGGGCCCGCCCAAACATTCAGTACTTC.

In its sample, this clonotype was seen many times. J is TRBJ2-7 and V is TRBV15; 7 positions agree with TRBD2. The CDR3 has 17 amino acids. Losses at the gene ends were 5 bases for V and 2 bases for J; bases not matched to a gene: 15. Germline CDR1 is LNHNV and CDR2 is YYDKDF (reference sequence). In DNA, the CDR3 is TGTGCCACCAGCTCTCACGGTGGGGACTACCAAACCTACGAGCAGTACTTC. Amino acids: CATSSHGGDYQTYEQYF.

CDR3 loop: CASSLGQGQGAYGYTF. In nucleotides, the CDR3 is TGTGCCAGCAGCTTAGGCCAGGGACAGGGGGCTTATGGCTACACCTTC. V and J are TRBV11-2 and TRBJ1-2; 12 nucleotides align to TRBD1. The CDR3 runs 16 residues. V was clipped by 1 base and J by 5 bases; unmatched bases: 5. Germline-derived CDR1 and CDR2 are SGHAT and FQNNGV.

This clonotype was observed many times. CDR3 in DNA: TGTGCCAGCAGTTACACCACAGAGTACCAAGAGACCCAGTACTTC. Translation gives CASSYTTEYQETQYF. This chain connects TRBV6-5 to TRBJ2-5; D ambiguous. The CDR3 consists of 15 residues. V lost 2 bases to trimming and J lost 0 bases, with 10 bases between them. CDR1 is MNHEY and CDR2 is SVGAGI in the germline V gene.

This clonotype showed up many times. This chain joins TRBV20-1 and TRBJ2-7; D remains unclear. Between the trimmed V and J ends, which lost 0 bases and 2 bases, there was a span of 14 bases. Germline loops: CDR1 DFQATT, CDR2 SNEGSKA (reference sequence). This CDR3 region has 15 residues. The CDR3 spells CSARDMTTDTYEQYF. The CDR3 nucleotides read TGCAGTGCTAGAGATATGACAACAGATACCTACGAGCAGTACTTC.

This clonotype showed up many times. The V call is TRBV9, the J call TRBJ2-7, with 10 bases matching TRBD1. The V and J ends lost 3 bases and 3 bases, in that order; junction bases with no gene match: 6. This CDR3 has 15 residues. Germline-derived CDR1 and CDR2 are SGDLS and YYNGEE. CDR3 bases: TGTGCCAGCAGCGGGGGACAGGGGCTAGGCTACGAGCAGTACTTC. Translating it yields CASSGGQGLGYEQYF.

Many counts were recorded for this clonotype. The chain carries TRBV11-2 and TRBJ2-5; D remains unclear. The CDR3 has 12 residues. The germline gives CDR1 SGHAT, CDR2 FQNNGV. V lost 5 bases, J lost 4 bases, and 8 bases lay in between. The CDR3 spells CASSPNSETQYF. CDR3 bases: TGTGCCAGCAGCCCCAATTCAGAGACCCAGTACTTC.

Ten or more counts support this clonotype. The chain recombines TRBV2 with TRBJ2-5, with 7 bases lining up with TRBD2. Germline CDR1 and CDR2: SNHLY and FYNNEI. This CDR3 has 14 residues. After removal of 7 bases from V and 5 bases from J, the junction contained 10 bases not matched to a gene. The DNA of the CDR3 is TGTGCCAGCACAGGGCCCGGGGGGTGGGAGACCCAGTACTTC. Residues: CASTGPGGWETQYF. Filled out from reference TRBV2 and TRBJ2-5, the complete variable domain reads EPEVTQTPSHQVTQMGQEVILRCVPISNHLYFYWYRQILGQKVEFLVSFYNNEISEKSEIFDDQFSVERPDGSNFTLKIRSTKLEDSAMYFCASTGPGGWETQYFGPGTRLLVL.

The sample holds many counts of this clonotype. The J gene is TRBJ1-1, the V gene TRBV5-1; no clear D gene. V dropped 4 bases and J dropped 2 bases, with 12 bases sitting between them. Germline V gives CDR1 SGHRS, CDR2 YFSETQ. This CDR3 spans 14 amino acids. The chain's CDR3 is CASSPRPENTEAFF. The CDR3 DNA reads TGCGCCAGCAGCCCGCGACCTGAAAACACTGAAGCTTTCTTT.

This clonotype has a count of ten or more. The chain joins TRBV2 to TRBJ2-7; the match to TRBD1 covers 8 bases. With 8 bases clipped from V and 6 bases from J, the junction kept 12 bases outside the gene matches. Per the germline V gene, CDR1 is SNHLY and CDR2 is FYNNEI. This CDR3 is built from 14 residues. The CDR3 nucleotides read TGTGCCAGCGCCGAAAGCCCAGGGGGCGCCGAGCAGTACTTC. Residues: CASAESPGGAEQYF.

This clonotype has more than one count but fewer than ten. V usage is TRBV6-1 and J usage is TRBJ1-1, with TRBD1 matching over 11 bases. The CDR3 has 13 residues. Per the germline V gene, CDR1 is MNHNS and CDR2 is SASEGT. V lost 5 bases, J lost 7 bases, and 3 bases stayed unmatched. The CDR3 region has the DNA TGTGCCAGCAGTCGGGACAGGGGGGGTGAAGCTTTCTTT. Translated, it gives CASSRDRGGEAFF.

This clonotype showed up many times. The rearrangement joins TRBV20-1 to TRBJ1-1, with D possibly matching TRBD1 (5 bases). This CDR3 region has 14 residues. Germline V gene data show CDR1 as DFQATT and CDR2 as SNEGSKA (reference sequence). V was clipped by 3 bases and J by 6 bases, with 17 bases between them. CDR3 DNA sequence: TGCAGTGCTAGGAAATCTCCCGGGGGAGCTGAAGCTTTCTTT. It yields the protein CSARKSPGGAEAFF.

The DNA of the CDR3 is TGTGCCAGCAGCTTGAGCGGGGGAAGCGGCTACACCTTC. The encoded protein is CASSLSGGSGYTF. The chain is built from TRBV6-1 and TRBJ1-2; D may be TRBD1 (5 bases). Trimming took 6 bases from V and 8 from J, leaving 16 bases between them. The CDR3 totals 13 residues. CDR1 and CDR2 from the germline V gene are MNHNS and SASEGT.

The chain has TRBV28 and TRBJ1-6; D is unclear. The CDR3 covers 15 residues. V gave up 5 bases and J gave up 9 bases, with 17 bases separating them. Germline loops: CDR1 MDHEN, CDR2 SYDVKM. The CDR3 DNA reads TGTGCCAGCAGTCTGAAGGGTTTGCTTGTTTCACCCCTCCACTTT. This sequence encodes CASSLKGLLVSPLHF.

The V gene is TRBV5-1, the J gene TRBJ2-2, with D possibly TRBD1 on 6 matching bases. CDR1 and CDR2 from the germline V gene are SGHRS and YFSETQ. The germline V and J ends were trimmed by 0 bases and 4 bases, with 10 bases remaining between them. The CDR3 has 15 residues. CDR3 protein: CASSLGGPVTGELFF. The CDR3 nucleotides read TGCGCCAGCAGCTTGGGGGGGCCGGTCACCGGGGAGCTGTTTTTT.

This clonotype was seen ten or more times. The gene calls are TRBV27 and TRBJ1-5, with D possibly being TRBD1 (5 bases). CDR1 and CDR2 from the germline V gene are MNHEY and SMNVEV (reference sequence). The ends were cut back, 5 bases at V and 4 bases at J, with 18 bases in the middle. The CDR3 contains 16 residues. CDR3 sequence (DNA): TGTGCCAGCAGTCCGCGACAGTTCCTACGGAATCAGCCCCAGCATTTT. Translation gives CASSPRQFLRNQPQHF.

This clonotype was seen ten or more times. V and J are TRBV7-2 and TRBJ1-2, with TRBD1 matching 7 bases. The CDR3 covers 16 residues. Germline lookup yields CDR1 SGHTA and CDR2 FQGNSA. The junction had 11 bases not matched to a gene; V was cut back by 3 bases and J by 4 bases. The CDR3 sequence: CASSFSGTAAIYGYTF. The CDR3 DNA reads TGTGCCAGCAGCTTTAGCGGGACAGCAGCGATCTATGGCTACACCTTC.

This clonotype occurred many times. This rearrangement joins TRBV7-9 to TRBJ1-2, with TRBD1 identical over 8 bases. Looked up from germline, CDR1 is SEHNR and CDR2 is FQNEAQ (reference sequence). There are 14 residues in the CDR3. The junction had 7 bases not matched to a gene; V was cut back by 6 bases and J by 4 bases. The CDR3 DNA reads TGTGCCAGCAGTTTACCGGGGACAGGCTATGGCTACACCTTC. This codes for CASSLPGTGYGYTF.

This clonotype appeared many times. The chain is built from TRBV5-1 and TRBJ2-2, with D unclear. The CDR3 consists of 15 residues. Germline CDR1 and CDR2: SGHRS and YFSETQ. V lost 6 bases and J lost 4, with 16 bases in between. The CDR3 reads CASNSISLGTGELFF. For the CDR3, the DNA is TGCGCCAGCAACTCTATCAGTCTGGGCACCGGGGAGCTGTTTTTT.

This clonotype was seen many times. V and J are TRBV11-2 and TRBJ2-5; 7 nucleotides agree with TRBD2. CDR3 length: 14 residues. J gave up 5 bases and V 5 bases, and 8 bases lay outside the gene matches. The germline CDR1 and CDR2 sequences are SGHAT and FQNNGV. This chain's CDR3 is CASSPGSGGETQYF. DNA of the CDR3: TGTGCCAGCAGCCCCGGGTCGGGAGGTGAGACCCAGTACTTC. Using reference TRBV11-2 and TRBJ2-5 for the parts outside the CDR3, the full variable domain is EAGVAQSPRYKIIEKRQSVAFWCNPISGHATLYWYQQILGQGPKLLIQFQNNGVVDDSQLPKDRFSAERLKGVDSTLKIQPAKLEDSAVYLCASSPGSGGETQYFGPGTRLLVL.

This clonotype was counted ten times or more. This chain joins TRBV6-5 and TRBJ2-7; TRBD2 matches 7 bases. Germline assignment: CDR1 MNHEY and CDR2 SVGAGI. V shed 7 bases and J 0 bases; nucleotides not matched to a gene: 12. The CDR3 contains 16 residues. As DNA, the CDR3 is TGTGCCAGCATTAGCTCTAGCGGTAGAAGCTCCTACGAGCAGTACTTC. Its translation is CASISSSGRSSYEQYF.

This clonotype occurred many times. The DNA for the CDR3 is TGTGCCAGCAGCGGATGGACTAGCGGGCCTTCCTACGAGCAGTACTTC. Amino acids: CASSGWTSGPSYEQYF. V and J are TRBV11-1 and TRBJ2-7; 11 bases line up with TRBD2. The V segment lost 5 bases and the J segment 1 base; nucleotides outside the gene matches: 7. CDR3 length: 16 residues. Germline CDR1 is SGHAT and CDR2 is FQDESV (reference sequence). The variable domain in full, with the rest retrieved from reference TRBV11-1 and TRBJ2-7, is EAEVAQSPRYKITEKSQAVAFWCDPISGHATLYWYRQILGQGPELLVQFQDESVVDDSQLPKDRFSAERLKGVDSTLKIQPAELGDSAMYLCASSGWTSGPSYEQYFGPGTRLTVT.

This clonotype has a handful of counts. V is TRBV7-2 and J is TRBJ2-7, with D unresolved. CDR1 SGHTA and CDR2 FQGNSA come from the germline V gene. V gave up 2 bases and J gave up 2 bases, with 10 bases separating them. This CDR3 contains 14 residues. In DNA, the CDR3 is TGTGCCAGCAGCTTATATGGCACTGCCTACGAGCAGTACTTC. Translating gives CASSLYGTAYEQYF.

CDR3 bases: TGTGCCAGCAGCCTTACACTCACCGGGGAGCTGTTTTTT. This translates into CASSLTLTGELFF. This rearrangement joins TRBV12-3 or TRBV12-4 to TRBJ2-2; D gene ambiguous. With 6 bases removed from V and 4 bases from J, the gap between germline ends came to 9 bases. CDR3 length: 13 residues.

This clonotype came up many times. This chain connects TRBV19 to TRBJ2-7; 7 bases align to TRBD1. This CDR3 comprises 14 residues. The V gene's germline CDR1 is LNHDA and CDR2 SQIVND (reference sequence). The V and J ends lost 5 bases and 1 base, in that order; junction bases with no gene match: 5. DNA of the CDR3: TGTGCCAGTAGTTGGGGGACAGAGTCCTACGAGCAGTACTTC. It yields the protein CASSWGTESYEQYF.

The V call is TRBV11-2, the J call TRBJ2-4; a weak D match, TRBD2 (7 bases). V lost 6 bases to trimming and J lost 6 bases, with 12 bases between them. CDR3 length: 13 residues. Germline values: CDR1 SGHAT, CDR2 FQNNGV. The DNA of the CDR3 is TGTGCCAGCAGACTGGGAGGGGGAAACATTCAGTACTTC. As protein: CASRLGGGNIQYF.

J is TRBJ1-5 and V is TRBV6-4, with 8 bases identical to TRBD1. Germline V CDR1 and CDR2: MRHNA, SNTAGT. This CDR3 has 15 amino acids. J was trimmed by 1 base and V by 6 bases; bases with no gene match: 5. The CDR3 region is CASSAQGGSNQPQHF. In DNA form, the CDR3 reads TGTGCCAGCAGCGCACAGGGGGGGAGCAATCAGCCCCAGCATTTT.

This clonotype was counted at least ten times. The chain recombines TRBV28 with TRBJ1-1; D might be TRBD1 (6 bases). Per germline, CDR1 MDHEN and CDR2 SYDVKM. The CDR3 runs to 15 residues. Trimming cost V 9 bases and J 5 bases, with 22 bases left between them. The CDR3 loop is CASPSSGGQPTEAFF. CDR3 DNA sequence: TGTGCCAGTCCCTCCTCGGGGGGACAACCAACTGAAGCTTTCTTT.

This chain joins TRBV12-3 or TRBV12-4 and TRBJ1-5; no reliable D call. Trimming stripped 6 bases from V and 9 bases from J, with 12 bases between. The CDR3 totals 12 residues. Here the CDR3 DNA reads TGTGCCAGCAGACGCAGCACTCCGCCCCAGCATTTT. The encoded protein is CASRRSTPPQHF.

This clonotype was found many times. This chain joins TRBV28 and TRBJ1-1, with 7 bases that match TRBD1. This CDR3 is 14 amino acids long. Trimming at V came to 2 bases and at J to 4 bases, leaving 4 bases not matched to a gene. From germline, CDR1 is MDHEN and CDR2 SYDVKM. The CDR3 DNA reads as TGTGCCAGCAGTTTAAGTGGGACAGCCACTGAAGCTTTCTTT. Translating gives CASSLSGTATEAFF.

This clonotype showed up many times. The rearrangement links TRBV11-3 to TRBJ2-5, with 10 bases that match TRBD2. The germline V gene encodes CDR1 SGHNT and CDR2 YENEEA. The CDR3 has 19 residues. Trimming took 1 base from V and 2 from J; bases not matched to a gene: 13. CDR3 coding DNA: TGTGCCAGCAGCTTAGTGAGGTCTAGCGGGAGTCCCGCTCAAGAGACCCAGTACTTC. This gives the protein CASSLVRSSGSPAQETQYF.

The sample holds many counts of this clonotype. V and J are TRBV28 and TRBJ2-7; D is possibly TRBD2 (5 bases). Per germline, CDR1 MDHEN and CDR2 SYDVKM. The V end was cut by 3 bases, the J end by 6 bases, with 18 bases between. The CDR3 sequence is 15 residues long. CDR3 in DNA: TGTGCCAGCAGTTTGCATCCTGGGCTAGCCTCCGAGCAGTACTTC. This sequence encodes CASSLHPGLASEQYF.